The entry that follows covers one T cell receptor beta chain sequence. This clonotype occurred a few times. It lacks a known antigen. The input lacks base qualities; no much larger clone sits a single base away. This sample was taken from a study of tumor-infiltrating lymphocytes in oesophageal squamous cell carcinoma (dated by TCRdb to 2016 to 2017). V is pared back by 5 bases and J by 3 bases, with 13 bases lying between the germline termini. Taken from cysteine to phenylalanine, the CDR3 has 14 residues. Here the CDR3 DNA is all that survives: 42 bases in frame from base 1. The germline V gene encodes CDR1 LGHDT and CDR2 YNNKEL (reference sequence). The method behind the library was PCR. The run used an Illumina HiSeq 2000. TCRdb reanalyzed the raw reads on its own, using fastp at Q25 for trimming and MiXCR for clone calling, and kept in-frame beta chains. Merged by CDR3 protein, the rows form single entries marked with the most common genes and DNA. This sample comprises about 6,600 distinct CDR3 sequences, 15% to 19% of them detected only once. Together, the top ten hold approximately 13% of the sample.

Sample: blood. The TCR comes from a male donor with esophageal squamous cell carcinoma. This receptor chain uses TRBV3-1 and TRBJ2-5; no D gene call is confident. The DNA is as follows: TGTGCCAGCAGCGACGAAAGGGTAGAAGAGACCCAGTACTTC. This translates into CASSDERVEETQYF.